This record looks at one TCR beta chain sequence and its context. Its cognate antigen is unknown. The ends were cut back, 4 bases at V and 0 bases at J, with 15 bases in the middle. The CDR3 runs to 16 residues. Germline V lookup: CDR1 LGHDT, CDR2 YNNKEL (reference sequence). This record belongs to a study of T cell responses to AZD1222 COVID-19 vaccine. Points from the study as a whole: Without day 14 samples, only post-peak T cell repertoires were studied. Of spike-specific TCRs, nearly half reportedly target regions left unmutated in variants.

Assay: immunoSEQ multiplex PCR; the TCRdb copy retains only in-frame clones and omits some. The sample holds tens of thousands of clones, 88% seen once. Source: peripheral blood, taken 28 days after the second AZD1222 dose. V usage is TRBV3-1 (or the pseudogene TRBV3-2) and J usage is TRBJ1-1; TRBD1 might be the D (5 bases). This TCR came from an adult who received the AZD1222 COVID-19 vaccine. The DNA for the CDR3 is TGTGCCAGCAGCCCGACAGTGAATACAATGAACACTGAAGCTTTCTTT. Protein: CASSPTVNTMNTEAFF.